Presented here are 18 T cell receptor beta chains from one specimen sequenced in a study of beta chain features in type 1 diabetes (dated by TCRdb to 2017 to 2018). Preparation of the library involved the immunoSEQ multiplex PCR assay. All of the isolated RNA was reverse transcribed with the High Capacity cDNA Reverse Transcription Kit, so expressed TCRB transcripts were sequenced. This immuneACCESS table, as held by TCRdb, lists in-frame sequences with V and J called but not all clones. Of the missing ones, under half trace to an unresolved V gene in checked studies; the others have no known cause. Recorded for this sample are about 620,000 clones; less than 20% of them occurred a single time. Approximately 0.087% of the sample belongs to the ten largest clones. The sequenced material came from naive CD4+ T cells from blood. The cell subset or site label corresponds to: true naive CD4+ T cells. These receptors all stem from a man aged 18 to 30 in good health.

The V gene is TRBV10-3, the J gene TRBJ2-2, with TRBD2 identical over 7 bases. The V gene's germline CDR1 is ENHRY and CDR2 SYGVKD. V shed 3 bases and J 4 bases; nucleotides not matched to a gene: 8. The CDR3 has 16 residues. CDR3: CAISDRAPGGTGELFF. DNA for the CDR3: TGTGCCATCAGTGATCGGGCCCCGGGGGGCACCGGGGAGCTGTTTTTT.

This clone has only a few counts. V gene TRBV5-4 combines with J gene TRBJ2-1, with TRBD2 identical over 7 bases. The CDR3 has 14 residues. Germline CDR1 SGHNT, CDR2 YYREEE (reference sequence). The J segment lost 6 bases and the V segment lost 0 bases, leaving 3 bases of the junction unmatched. The CDR3 DNA is TGTGCCAGCAGCTTGGACCAGCGGGGCAATGAGCAGTTCTTC. Protein: CASSLDQRGNEQFF. The variable domain in full, with the rest retrieved from reference TRBV5-4 and TRBJ2-1, is ETGVTQSPTHLIKTRGQQVTLRCSSQSGHNTVSWYQQALGQGPQFIFQYYREEENGRGNFPPRFSGLQFPNYSSELNVNALELDDSALYLCASSLDQRGNEQFFGPGTRLTVL.

The sample holds a few counts of this clone. This chain links TRBV18 with TRBJ2-7; D is uncertain. Per the germline V gene, CDR1 is KGHSH and CDR2 is LQKENI. There are 12 residues in the CDR3. V gave up 2 bases and J gave up 7 bases, with 9 bases separating them. The CDR3 sequence: CASSPDSGEQYF. DNA for the CDR3: TGTGCCAGCTCACCAGATTCTGGGGAGCAGTACTTC.

This clone was observed a few times. J is TRBJ2-7 and V is TRBV7-6, with a tentative D call TRBD2 (7 bases). From germline, CDR1 is SGHVS and CDR2 FNYEAQ. The CDR3 is 17 amino acids. Trimming took off 0 bases at V and 2 bases at J, with 17 bases between the two ends. The CDR3, as DNA: TGTGCCAGCAGCTTAGCGGGTTCAGGGGAGGGGGCCTACGAGCAGTACTTC. It codes for CASSLAGSGEGAYEQYF.

V and J are TRBV4-2 and TRBJ2-7, with TRBD1 identical over 8 bases. This CDR3 spans 15 amino acids. The ends lost 5 bases at V and 2 bases at J; junction bases unmatched: 8. The germline gives CDR1 LGHNA, CDR2 YNFKEQ. The CDR3 reads CASSTTGTGTYEQYF. Here the CDR3 DNA reads TGTGCCAGCAGCACCACCGGGACAGGTACCTACGAGCAGTACTTC.

The chain links TRBV9 to TRBJ2-3; tentative D call: TRBD2 (6 bases). The ends were cut back, 0 bases at V and 0 bases at J, with 14 bases in the middle. The germline CDR1 and CDR2 sequences are SGDLS and YYNGEE. The CDR3 extends over 17 amino acids. CDR3 amino acids: CASSVAGGTYSTDTQYF. The CDR3 region has the DNA TGTGCCAGCAGCGTAGCTGGGGGGACGTATAGCACAGATACGCAGTATTTT.

As concerns this clone: Other DNA sequences in the same sample also yield this CDR3. The rearrangement links TRBV7-9 to TRBJ1-2; D may be TRBD1 (6 bases). Trimming removed 6 bases at V and 2 bases at J, with 10 bases between. Germline CDR1 and CDR2: SEHNR and FQNEAQ (reference sequence). CDR3 size: 13 residues. This CDR3 is CASSPDRNYGYTF. The DNA of the CDR3 is TGTGCCAGCAGTCCTGACAGGAACTATGGCTACACCTTC.

The chain joins TRBV21-1 to TRBJ2-4; the table calls TRBD1, which could not be checked here. TRBV21-1 is annotated as a pseudogene. The CDR3 totals 16 residues. The CDR3 DNA follows: TGTGCCAGCAGCAAATATCTCAGGCCAGCTGAAAACATTCAGTACTTC. Its protein is CASSKYLRPAENIQYF.

This clone was counted a single time. This rearrangement joins TRBV19 to TRBJ2-5; perhaps TRBD2 as D (6 bases). This CDR3 contains 13 residues. From germline, CDR1 is LNHDA and CDR2 SQIVND (reference sequence). Trimming took off 10 bases at V and 1 base at J, with 13 bases between the two ends. CDR3 sequence reads: CATNQRVQETQYF. DNA of the CDR3: TGTGCCACCAACCAGCGGGTCCAAGAGACCCAGTACTTC. The variable domain in full, with the rest retrieved from reference TRBV19 and TRBJ2-5, is DGGITQSPKYLFRKEGQNVTLSCEQNLNHDAMYWYRQDPGQGLRLIYYSQIVNDFQKGDIAEGYSVSREKKESFPLTVTSAQKNPTAFYLCATNQRVQETQYFGPGTRLLVL.

The gene calls are TRBV11-2 and TRBJ2-3; D possibly corresponds to TRBD2 (6 bases). V was clipped by 0 bases and J by 4 bases, with 11 bases between them. Looked up from germline, CDR1 is SGHAT and CDR2 is FQNNGV. CDR3 length equals 15 residues. The CDR3 DNA sequence: TGTGCCAGCAGCTTAGAAAGACTAGGATCAGATACGCAGTATTTT. Translating it yields CASSLERLGSDTQYF.

This clone was picked up a small number of times. A junction boundary mismatches the germline segment, possibly from a read error. This chain joins TRBV7-7 and TRBJ1-2, with unresolved D. Germline V gene sequence: CDR1 SSHAT, CDR2 FNYEAQ (reference sequence). The CDR3 totals 12 residues. The CDR3 bases are TGTGCTAGCAGCGTAATAACCTATGGCTACACCTTC. This sequence encodes CASSVITYGYTF.

The chain joins TRBV4-3 to TRBJ2-5; a weak D match, TRBD2 (7 bases). This CDR3 contains 16 residues. Germline CDR1 LGHNA, CDR2 YSLEER. V was cut by 4 bases and J by 2 bases, with 17 bases left in between. The CDR3 reads CASSPSSGGLQETQYF. CDR3 bases: TGCGCCAGCAGCCCTTCGTCGGGGGGCTTACAAGAGACCCAGTACTTC.

The chain is built from TRBV9 and TRBJ2-1; 12 bases fit TRBD2. The CDR3 length is 17 residues. The V segment lost 5 bases and the J segment 8 bases; nucleotides outside the gene matches: 14. Germline CDR1 and CDR2: SGDLS and YYNGEE. The CDR3 loop reads CASSEKTSGSFGHEQFF. CDR3 DNA: TGTGCCAGCAGTGAGAAGACTAGCGGGAGTTTTGGGCATGAGCAGTTCTTC.

The J gene is TRBJ1-2, the V gene TRBV5-4; D unresolved. Germline V gene lookup returns CDR1 SGHNT and CDR2 YYREEE (reference sequence). Between the trimmed V and J ends, which lost 0 bases and 5 bases, there was a span of 11 bases. The CDR3 runs 14 residues. CDR3 protein: CASSLAAETYGYTF. The CDR3 region has the DNA TGTGCCAGCAGCTTGGCCGCAGAGACTTATGGCTACACCTTC.

This clone turned up a few times. V gene TRBV13 combines with J gene TRBJ2-3; D not certain. V was shortened by 2 bases and J by 2 bases, with 8 bases between the two germline ends. Germline V CDR1 and CDR2: PRHDT, FYEKMQ (reference sequence). CDR3 size: 14 residues. The CDR3 DNA reads as TGTGCCAGCAGCTTAAGGGTTCTCACAGATACGCAGTATTTT. It yields the protein CASSLRVLTDTQYF.

This chain uses TRBV5-6 with TRBJ1-5, with D hard to call. Germline V gene sequence: CDR1 SGHDT, CDR2 YYEEEE. Trimming removed 1 base from V and 3 bases from J, with 8 bases in between. There are 14 residues in the CDR3. CDR3 loop: CASSLRADNQPQHF. DNA of the CDR3: TGTGCCAGCAGCTTGCGGGCGGACAATCAGCCCCAGCATTTT.

J is TRBJ1-1 and V is TRBV18; 9 positions match TRBD1. Germline V gene data show CDR1 as KGHSH and CDR2 as LQKENI. This CDR3 spans 14 amino acids. With V trimmed by 3 bases and J by 4 bases, 3 bases remained unmatched. CDR3 DNA: TGTGCCAGCTCACCGGGACAGGGCGGCACTGAAGCTTTCTTT. This codes for CASSPGQGGTEAFF.

This clone was seen ten or more times. The chain has TRBV14 and TRBJ2-1, with D hard to call. V gave up 5 bases and J gave up 4 bases, with 24 bases separating them. The CDR3 sequence is 18 residues long. Germline assignment: CDR1 SGHDN and CDR2 FVKESK. As DNA, the CDR3 is TGTGCCAGCAGCATGCGGACGCCGCTAGATACAAAATACAATGAGCAGTTCTTC. Translated: CASSMRTPLDTKYNEQFF.